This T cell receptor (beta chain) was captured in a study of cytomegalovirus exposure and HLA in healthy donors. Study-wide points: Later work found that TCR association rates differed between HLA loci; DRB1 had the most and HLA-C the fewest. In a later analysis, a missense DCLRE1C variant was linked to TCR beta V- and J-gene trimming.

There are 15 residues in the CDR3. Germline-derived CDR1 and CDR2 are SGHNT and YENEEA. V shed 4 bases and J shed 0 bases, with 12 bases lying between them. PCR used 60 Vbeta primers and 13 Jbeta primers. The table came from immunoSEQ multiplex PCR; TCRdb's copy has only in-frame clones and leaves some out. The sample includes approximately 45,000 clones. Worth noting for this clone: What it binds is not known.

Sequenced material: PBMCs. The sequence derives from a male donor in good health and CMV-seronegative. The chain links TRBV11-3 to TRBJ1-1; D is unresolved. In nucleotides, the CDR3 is TGTGCCAGCAGCTCCCTTCGCGTTATGAACACTGAAGCTTTCTTT. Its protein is CASSSLRVMNTEAFF.